The 23 T cell receptor beta chains presented below share a single source sample, sequenced in a study of T cells after posttransplantation cyclophosphamide (TCRdb year 2016). Library prep was done by the immunoSEQ multiplex PCR assay. TCRdb limited this immuneACCESS table to in-frame rearrangements with V and J called. A share of clones is missing; checked studies link under half to unresolved V genes, and the rest is unexplained. This sample comprises roughly 42,000 clones, about nine tenths of them detected only once. The ten largest clonotypes hold 2% to 2.5% of the sample. The sample's treatment or condition, from its label and the paper: high-dose cyclophosphamide on days +3 and +4 as single-agent GVHD prophylaxis. Patients in the PTCy group got busulfan and fludarabine conditioning, a marrow graft from a related or unrelated donor, and cyclophosphamide on days +3 and +4. The material sequenced was PBMCs, taken around 60 days after allogeneic stem cell transplant with posttransplant cyclophosphamide. These receptors were collected from a male patient aged 55 to 69 who received an allogeneic stem cell transplant from a related donor and was CMV-positive. Some T cells present after a transplant may be cells of the graft donor.

The chain has TRBV27 and TRBJ1-1; no reliable D call. V lost 10 bases to trimming and J lost 4 bases, with 16 bases between them. The CDR3 sequence is 13 residues long. Germline CDR1 reads MNHEY; CDR2 reads SMNVEV (reference sequence). The CDR3 sequence is CATGGVLSTEAFF. In DNA, the CDR3 is TGTGCCACCGGAGGAGTCTTGAGCACTGAAGCTTTCTTT.

In this sample, this clone turned up a few times. The chain is built from TRBV11-2 and TRBJ2-7; 9 bases line up with TRBD1. The CDR3 runs 14 residues. The J segment lost 6 bases and the V segment lost 11 bases, leaving 14 bases of the junction unmatched. The germline gives CDR1 SGHAT, CDR2 FQNNGV. CDR3 protein: CASRRGQGEGEQYF. DNA of the CDR3: TGTGCCTCCCGACGGGGACAGGGCGAGGGCGAGCAGTACTTC.

J is TRBJ2-1 and V is TRBV5-1; 11 bases match TRBD2. Unmatched junction bases numbered 3, after V lost 2 bases and J lost 2 bases. This CDR3 comprises 16 residues. Germline loops: CDR1 SGHRS, CDR2 YFSETQ. The CDR3 DNA follows: TGCGCCAGCAGCTTCCCGACTAGCGGGGCCTACAATGAGCAGTTCTTC. Translated, it gives CASSFPTSGAYNEQFF. The whole variable domain, remainder taken from reference TRBV5-1 and TRBJ2-1, is KAGVTQTPRYLIKTRGQQVTLSCSPISGHRSVSWYQQTPGQGLQFLFEYFSETQRNKGNFPGRFSGRQFSNSRSEMNVSTLELGDSALYLCASSFPTSGAYNEQFFGPGTRLTVL.

The chain has TRBV9 and TRBJ2-3; 13 positions agree with TRBD2. V trimming: 3 bases; J trimming: 1 base; junction bases outside the gene matches: 8. Germline CDR1 reads SGDLS; CDR2 reads YYNGEE. The CDR3 spans 18 residues. The CDR3 sequence: CASSATSGGITGTDTQYF. CDR3 nucleotide sequence: TGTGCCAGCAGCGCGACTAGCGGGGGGATCACCGGCACAGATACGCAGTATTTT.

This chain uses TRBV6-1 with TRBJ1-5; D unclear. Trimming cost V 5 bases and J 3 bases, with 20 bases left between them. Germline V CDR1 and CDR2: MNHNS, SASEGT. This CDR3 region has 17 residues. The CDR3 DNA follows: TGTGCCAGCAGTCAAGAACCCCGCCGGGGTTACAATCAGCCCCAGCATTTT. This translates into CASSQEPRRGYNQPQHF.

The CDR3, as DNA: TGTGCCAGCAGCCATATGGGACAGGGAAACACCATATATTTT. It yields the protein CASSHMGQGNTIYF. This sequence joins TRBV9 and TRBJ1-3, with 7 bases lining up with TRBD1. With V trimmed by 4 bases and J by 4 bases, 5 bases remained unmatched. Germline lookup yields CDR1 SGDLS and CDR2 YYNGEE. This CDR3 comprises 14 residues.

This chain links TRBV6-1 with TRBJ1-1; D gene ambiguous. Germline assignment: CDR1 MNHNS and CDR2 SASEGT. The CDR3 contains 13 residues. V gave up 3 bases and J gave up 3 bases, with 8 bases separating them. Written as DNA, the CDR3 is TGTGCCAGCAGTGAGATGCGGGACACTGAAGCTTTCTTT. Translation: CASSEMRDTEAFF.

This clone has a handful of counts. The CDR3 here is CASSVEGTGSNEQFF. The DNA of the CDR3 is TGTGCCAGCAGCGTAGAAGGGACAGGCTCCAATGAGCAGTTCTTC. J is TRBJ2-1 and V is TRBV9, with 8 nucleotides matching TRBD1. V shed 0 bases, J shed 6 bases, and the junction held 5 bases outside the gene matches. The CDR3 spans 15 residues. Germline CDR1 SGDLS, CDR2 YYNGEE.

This chain uses TRBV11-2 with TRBJ1-1; D ambiguous. Germline CDR1 reads SGHAT; CDR2 reads FQNNGV. Trimming took off 1 base at V and 7 bases at J, with 19 bases between the two ends. The CDR3 is 16 amino acids. CDR3 bases: TGTGCCAGCAGCTTAGTTGCTTCGGGGATTACTTATGAAGCTTTCTTT. It yields the protein CASSLVASGITYEAFF.

This chain uses TRBV12-1 with TRBJ2-3; TRBD2, the table's D call, was not compared with the DNA. TRBV12-1 is shown as a pseudogene. The CDR3 contains 14 residues. This CDR3 reads CASSNRGGTDTQYF. DNA for the CDR3: TGTGCCAGCAGCAACCGCGGTGGCACAGATACGCAGTATTTT.

The genes are TRBV6-5 and TRBJ1-4; maybe TRBD1 (5 bases). Germline V gives CDR1 MNHEY, CDR2 SVGAGI. V lost 0 bases and J lost 4, with 9 bases in between. The CDR3 is 15 amino acids. The CDR3 sequence: CASSYSRGINEKLFF. DNA for the CDR3: TGTGCCAGCAGTTACTCTCGGGGGATTAATGAAAAACTGTTTTTT.

This clone was detected once. DNA of the CDR3: TGTGCCAGCAGGCTAGCGGGGGGCCGCTCCTACAATGAGCAGTTCTTC. It specifies CASRLAGGRSYNEQFF. The rearrangement uses TRBV2 and TRBJ2-1; 11 positions agree with TRBD2. Per germline, CDR1 SNHLY and CDR2 FYNNEI. V was clipped by 6 bases and J by 0 bases; unmatched bases: 4. The CDR3 spans 16 residues.

The rearrangement joins TRBV9 to TRBJ2-7; TRBD2 matches at 10 bases. V shed 3 bases and J 3 bases; nucleotides not matched to a gene: 9. Germline assignment: CDR1 SGDLS and CDR2 YYNGEE. This CDR3 has 16 amino acids. CDR3 DNA sequence: TGTGCCAGCAGCGCCCGGTGGACTAGCGGTCTCTACGAGCAGTACTTC. This encodes CASSARWTSGLYEQYF.

This chain joins TRBV7-9 and TRBJ1-2; a weak D match, TRBD1 (6 bases). Germline CDR1 and CDR2: SEHNR and FQNEAQ (reference sequence). The length of the CDR3 is 18 residues. Trimming took 5 bases from V and 4 from J, leaving 26 bases between them. This CDR3 reads CASSPVGGAEGGGYGYTF. The CDR3 nucleotides read TGTGCCAGCAGCCCAGTGGGGGGGGCGGAAGGTGGCGGCTATGGCTACACCTTC.

The chain is built from TRBV9 and TRBJ2-3; 7 nucleotides align to TRBD2. The CDR3 has 16 residues. V lost 3 bases to trimming and J lost 0 bases; unmatched junction nucleotides: 7. From germline, CDR1 is SGDLS and CDR2 YYNGEE. The CDR3 protein is CASSAGTTFSTDTQYF. The DNA of the CDR3 is TGTGCCAGCAGCGCCGGGACTACCTTTAGCACAGATACGCAGTATTTT.

The chain employs TRBV30 and TRBJ1-2; 9 positions match TRBD1. Germline V gives CDR1 GTSNPN, CDR2 SVGIG (reference sequence). V shed 3 bases, J shed 5 bases, and the junction held 7 bases outside the gene matches. The CDR3 has 14 residues. CDR3 amino acids: CAWSPGTGTYGYTF. CDR3 bases: TGTGCCTGGAGCCCCGGGACAGGGACTTATGGCTACACCTTC.

This clone was counted once. This chain connects TRBV7-9 to TRBJ2-3; 9 positions match TRBD1. Germline values: CDR1 SEHNR, CDR2 FQNEAQ (reference sequence). V gave up 5 bases and J gave up 6 bases; unmatched junction bases: 15. The CDR3 length is 17 residues. The CDR3 reads CASSGGGGQGFADTQYF. The CDR3 DNA reads as TGTGCCAGCAGCGGAGGGGGCGGACAGGGGTTTGCGGATACGCAGTATTTT. Using reference TRBV7-9 and TRBJ2-3 for the parts outside the CDR3, the full variable domain is DTGVSQNPRHKITKRGQNVTFRCDPISEHNRLYWYRQTLGQGPEFLTYFQNEAQLEKSRLLSDRFSAERPKGSFSTLEIQRTEQGDSAMYLCASSGGGGQGFADTQYFGPGTRLTVL.

The chain uses TRBV6-5 and TRBJ2-5; TRBD2 might be the D (6 bases). This CDR3 is 15 amino acids long. V gave up 7 bases and J gave up 5 bases, with 20 bases separating them. Germline V lookup: CDR1 MNHEY, CDR2 SVGAGI. The CDR3 DNA follows: TGTGCCAGCACCCGAGGGCCCGGCGGGGAGGAGACCCAGTACTTC. It codes for CASTRGPGGEETQYF.

The V call is TRBV18, the J call TRBJ1-2; D is perhaps TRBD1 (6 bases). In germline, CDR1 is KGHSH, CDR2 LQKENI. V lost 3 bases and J lost 4, with 18 bases in between. This CDR3 contains 16 residues. This CDR3 reads CASSPLQDSDLYGYTF. DNA for the CDR3: TGTGCCAGCTCACCTCTCCAGGACAGTGACCTCTATGGCTACACCTTC.

The DNA of the CDR3 is TGTGCCAGCAGCTTAAGCGGCGCAGGGAACACTGAAGCTTTCTTT. Translation gives CASSLSGAGNTEAFF. The V and J genes are TRBV7-2 and TRBJ1-1; D unresolved. The germline gives CDR1 SGHTA, CDR2 FQGNSA. The CDR3 runs to 15 residues. Trimming stripped 2 bases from V and 1 base from J, with 11 bases between.

V gene TRBV5-1 combines with J gene TRBJ2-7; no definite D call. Germline V gene lookup returns CDR1 SGHRS and CDR2 YFSETQ. Between the trimmed V and J ends, which lost 2 bases and 4 bases, there was a span of 7 bases. The CDR3 loop spans 12 amino acids. The CDR3 spells CASSFLGYEQYF. CDR3 DNA sequence: TGCGCCAGCAGCTTCCTAGGTTACGAGCAGTACTTC.

This clone came up once. The chain carries TRBV27 and TRBJ1-2; unclear D gene. The germline V gene encodes CDR1 MNHEY and CDR2 SMNVEV (reference sequence). The CDR3 is 16 amino acids. V lost 0 bases to trimming and J lost 4 bases, with 15 bases between them. CDR3 DNA sequence: TGTGCCAGCAGTTTATCGAAGCGGCGGGATAGCTATGGCTACACCTTC. Protein sequence: CASSLSKRRDSYGYTF.

The J gene is TRBJ1-1, the V gene TRBV15; D is unclear. Trimming pared 0 bases from V and 5 bases from J, leaving 4 bases between. CDR1 is LNHNV and CDR2 is YYDKDF in the germline V gene (reference sequence). This CDR3 has 12 residues. This CDR3 is CATSRELTEAFF. The CDR3 nucleotides read TGTGCCACCAGCAGAGAACTAACTGAAGCTTTCTTT.